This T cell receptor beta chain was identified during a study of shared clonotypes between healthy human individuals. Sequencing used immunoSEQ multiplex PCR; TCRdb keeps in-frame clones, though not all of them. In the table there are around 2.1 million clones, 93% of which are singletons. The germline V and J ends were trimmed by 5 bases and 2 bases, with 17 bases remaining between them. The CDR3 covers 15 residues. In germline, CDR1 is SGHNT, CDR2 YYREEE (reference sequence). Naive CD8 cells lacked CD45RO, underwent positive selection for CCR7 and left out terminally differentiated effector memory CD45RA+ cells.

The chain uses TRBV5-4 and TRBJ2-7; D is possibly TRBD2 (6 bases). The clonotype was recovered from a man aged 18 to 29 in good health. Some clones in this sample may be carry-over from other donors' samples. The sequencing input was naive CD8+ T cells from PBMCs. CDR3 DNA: TGTGCCAGCAGTGACTCCGGAGGGCGCGCCTACGAGCAGTACTTC. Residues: CASSDSGGRAYEQYF.